This record concerns one TCR beta chain sequence. The CDR3 totals 12 residues. Germline V gene sequence: CDR1 KGHDR, CDR2 SFDVKD. V was cut by 8 bases and J by 6 bases, with 12 bases left in between. As processed by the authors: Reference gene primer amplification in the assay estimated nucleated cell counts. TCRdb's table, derived via immunoSEQ multiplex PCR, lists solely in-frame clones and lacks some. V and J calls and clone size are given by that table; D and trimming were obtained from the DNA. The sample records about 180,000 clones, about 85% being singletons. This sample was included in a study of blood T cell repertoires in COVID-19.

Sample: peripheral blood. The chain combines TRBV24-1 with TRBJ1-2, with D possibly matching TRBD1 (6 bases). The TCR originated in a woman of 80 years or more with acute or convalescent COVID-19. The CDR3 here is CATNWGGHGYTF. The CDR3 nucleotides are TGTGCCACCAACTGGGGGGGCCATGGCTACACCTTC.